The T cell receptor (beta chain) under discussion was sequenced for a study of molecular identifiers for immune sequencing clone quantification. Regarding the study as a whole: Barcode sharing among identical TCR molecules could make large clones appear smaller. Over 97% of CMV-specific effector molecules, but under 1% of naive ones, were in clones above 20 copies.

With listed TCR primers and previously described methods, bulk TCR libraries were prepared. TCRdb re-analysed the PCR reads in MiXCR, keeping a single row per CDR3 protein. The repertoire has under 800,000 distinct CDR3 sequences, around 25% of them found once; the top ten carry 0.75% to 0.8%. Germline V gene data show CDR1 as LNHDA and CDR2 as SQIVND (reference sequence). The CDR3 has 15 amino acids. V shed 3 bases, J shed 1 base, and the junction held 3 bases outside the gene matches. This clonotype has a count of ten or more. Its antigen is currently unknown. Based on a CD8+CD4-CCR7+CD45RA+ profile, naive CD8 T cells were sorted.

The sequenced sample consisted of naive CD8+ T cells from blood, with Jurkat cell RNA spiked in. Subset denoted: FACS-sorted CD8+CD4-CCR7+CD45RA+ naive T cells. The clonotype comes from a human donor in good health. Some libraries in this study had Jurkat cell RNA spiked in. This chain connects TRBV19 to TRBJ2-3; 8 nucleotides align to TRBD2. CDR3 DNA: TGTGCCAGTAGTATCGGGACTAGAGGCACAGATACGCAGTATTTT. It is translated as CASSIGTRGTDTQYF.